This T cell receptor (beta chain) came from a study of CD8 T cells in ankylosing spondylitis. Findings of the study overall: Blood from ankylosing spondylitis patients appeared to carry a characteristic roughly eight-variant TCR beta motif. Previously reported in reactive arthritis synovial fluid and blood were some of the motif variants. Researchers reportedly found disease-linked clones significantly enriched in matched ankylosing spondylitis synovial fluid.

Germline CDR1 WSHSY, CDR2 SAAADI. V lost 7 bases to trimming and J lost 5 bases; unmatched junction nucleotides: 11. The CDR3 sequence is 15 residues long. Libraries for TCR beta were made by quantitative 5'-RACE with molecular barcodes. TCRdb analysed the 5' RACE reads with MiXCR anew, one entry per CDR3 protein. The sample includes 700,000 to 1,000,000 distinct CDR3 sequences, around 11% of them seen just once. A note on this clonotype: Antigen specificity is unknown.

The chain employs TRBV10-2 and TRBJ2-5, with TRBD2 matching 9 bases. Sequenced material: blood, either unsorted or a sorted T cell fraction (not recorded which). The TCR sequence derives from a male donor with ankylosing spondylitis. The CDR3 DNA follows: TGCGCCAGCACCCGAGCCGCGGGAGGGGGGGAGACCCAGTACTTC. Encoded protein: CASTRAAGGGETQYF.